A selection of T cell receptor beta chains follows, all from one sample in a study of blood T cell repertoires in COVID-19. Sequenced by immunoSEQ multiplex PCR; TCRdb stores in-frame clones only, minus some. The repertoire has tens of thousands of clones, about 86% of them found once; the top ten carry approximately 5.3%. Specimen: peripheral blood. The receptor source for this set is a man between 50 and 59 years old with active COVID-19. Both conserved end residues are part of each CDR3. The order of the fields is D gene, V gene, J gene, clone size, CDR3 length, CDR3 protein, CDR3 DNA. The D gene is left open where the match is weak. Size is omitted from some rows. Given values are once, few, many or a class for expanded clones.

>TRBD2|TRBV18|TRBJ2-7|few|17
CASSPPAEGLDSHEQYF
TGTGCCAGCTCACCACCGGCAGAGGGACTAGACTCCCACGAGCAGTACTTC
>TRBD1|TRBV30|TRBJ2-7|many|11
CAYDRGYEQYF
TGTGCCTACGACAGGGGGTACGAGCAGTACTTC
>TRBD2|TRBV30|TRBJ2-5|-|11
CAWSREGTQYF
TGTGCCTGGAGCAGGGAGGGGACCCAGTACTTC
>TRBD2|TRBV5-1|TRBJ2-2|-|16
CASSWGTSGSSGELFF
TGCGCCAGCAGCTGGGGGACTAGCGGGTCGTCCGGGGAGCTGTTTTTT
>-|TRBV21-1|TRBJ1-3|once|18
CASSCRDRGDLSGNTIYF
TGTGCCAGCAGCTGCCGGGACAGGGGCGACCTCTCTGGAAACACCATATATTTT
>-|TRBV27|TRBJ2-3|-|16
CASSSPEGLFTDTQYF
TGTGCCAGCAGTTCCCCTGAGGGCCTTTTCACAGATACGCAGTATTTT
>TRBD2|TRBV10-2|TRBJ2-1|once|14
CASSLAEYGKEQFF
TGCGCCAGCAGTCTAGCGGAGTACGGGAAGGAGCAGTTCTTC
>TRBD2|TRBV15|TRBJ2-5|-|15
CATSRTTGGQETQYF
TGTGCCACCAGCAGAACTACCGGGGGGCAAGAGACCCAGTACTTC
>TRBD1|TRBV7-6|TRBJ2-7|-|17
CASSLTLGTGGRDEQYF
TGTGCCAGCAGCTTAACTCTCGGGACAGGGGGCAGGGACGAGCAGTACTTC
>TRBD1|TRBV19|TRBJ1-5|-|15
CASTRQGGWNQPQHF
TGTGCCAGTACCCGACAGGGTGGGTGGAATCAGCCCCAGCATTTT
>TRBD1|TRBV4-2|TRBJ2-5|-|17
CASSQDGGRGRRETQYF
TGTGCCAGCAGCCAAGACGGGGGCAGGGGGCGCCGAGAGACCCAGTACTTC
>TRBD2|TRBV10-3|TRBJ2-5|-|14
CVISPAGVQETQYF
TGTGTCATCAGTCCAGCGGGAGTACAAGAGACCCAGTACTTC
>TRBD1|TRBV7-2|TRBJ1-1|-|15
CASSLVSRGGSEAFF
TGTGCCAGCAGCTTAGTGAGTAGAGGGGGCTCTGAAGCTTTCTTT
>-|TRBV5-6|TRBJ1-3|-|16
CASSFRALSSGNTIYF
TGTGCCAGCAGCTTCAGGGCCCTTTCCTCTGGAAACACCATATATTTT
>TRBD2|TRBV5-1|TRBJ2-2|-|15
CASSLVSGGTGELFF
TGCGCCAGCAGCTTGGTTAGCGGGGGAACCGGGGAGCTGTTTTTT
>-|TRBV4-2|TRBJ2-5|-|16
CASGRVAESVQETQYF
TGTGCCAGCGGTCGAGTCGCGGAGTCAGTACAAGAGACCCAGTACTTC
>-|TRBV15|TRBJ1-6|once|18
CATSRDRVGSSYNSPLHF
TGTGCCACCAGCAGAGATCGAGTGGGGAGCTCCTATAATTCACCCCTCCACTTT
>-|TRBV19|TRBJ2-7|-|13
CASSIASRYEQYF
TGTGCCAGTAGTATAGCGAGCCGCTACGAGCAGTACTTC
>TRBD2|TRBV29-1|TRBJ2-5|-|16
CSVGGTSGRVWETQYF
TGCAGCGTCGGGGGGACTAGCGGGAGGGTATGGGAGACCCAGTACTTC
>-|TRBV19|TRBJ1-1|-|14
CASSIYSGNTEAFF
TGTGCCAGTAGTATATACAGCGGGAACACTGAAGCTTTCTTT
>-|TRBV2|TRBJ1-4|few|15
CASSPRQGRNEKLFF
TGTGCCAGCAGTCCCAGGCAGGGTCGGAATGAAAAACTGTTTTTT
>-|TRBV11-1|TRBJ2-7|-|16
CASSLGPSGVTYEQYF
TGTGCCAGCAGCTTAGGCCCGTCGGGTGTCACCTACGAGCAGTACTTC
>TRBD2|TRBV3-1/TRBV3-2|TRBJ2-1|-|17
CASSQDRAGGRNNEQFF
TGTGCCAGCAGCCAAGATCGAGCGGGAGGGCGAAACAATGAGCAGTTCTTC
>TRBD1|TRBV27|TRBJ1-1|-|14
CASSLQGAGTEAFF
TGTGCCAGCAGTCTACAGGGGGCGGGCACTGAAGCTTTCTTT
>TRBD2|TRBV10-1|TRBJ2-3|-|15
CASSSRLAFTDTQYF
TGCGCCAGCAGCTCCCGACTAGCTTTCACAGATACGCAGTATTTT
>TRBD1|TRBV11-3|TRBJ2-7|-|16
CASSPETGTGFREQYF
TGTGCCAGCAGCCCAGAGACCGGGACAGGGTTCCGCGAGCAGTACTTC
>-|TRBV21-1|TRBJ2-4|-|15
CASSKIGGDPNIQYF
TGTGCCAGCAGCAAGATAGGGGGCGACCCCAACATTCAGTACTTC
>TRBD1|TRBV11-1|TRBJ2-5|-|16
CASSPRTSDRGETQYF
TGTGCCAGCAGCCCCCGGACATCGGACAGGGGTGAGACCCAGTACTTC
>-|TRBV11-3|TRBJ2-1|-|13
CASSLSTLHEQFF
TGTGCCAGCAGCCTGTCTACCTTACATGAGCAGTTCTTC
>TRBD1|TRBV15|TRBJ2-3|-|14
CATTRDRATDTQYF
TGTGCCACCACCCGGGACAGGGCGACAGATACGCAGTATTTT
>-|TRBV7-8|TRBJ1-6|-|12
CASSLTDSPLHF
TGTGCCAGCAGCTTAACCGACTCGCCCCTCCACTTT
>TRBD2|TRBV6-6|TRBJ2-1|once|15
CASRPGLAGADEQFF
TGTGCCAGCAGACCGGGACTAGCGGGAGCTGATGAGCAGTTCTTC